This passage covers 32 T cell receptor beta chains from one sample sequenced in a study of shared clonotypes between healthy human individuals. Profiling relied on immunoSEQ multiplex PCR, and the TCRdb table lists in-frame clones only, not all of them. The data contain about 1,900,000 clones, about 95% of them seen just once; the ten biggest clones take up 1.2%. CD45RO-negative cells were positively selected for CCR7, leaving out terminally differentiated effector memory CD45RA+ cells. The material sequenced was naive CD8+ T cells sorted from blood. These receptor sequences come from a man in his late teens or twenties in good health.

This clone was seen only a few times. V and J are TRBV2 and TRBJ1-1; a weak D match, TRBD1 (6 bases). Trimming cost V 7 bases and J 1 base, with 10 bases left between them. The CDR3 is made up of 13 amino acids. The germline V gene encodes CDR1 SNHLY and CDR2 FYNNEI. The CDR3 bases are TGTGCCAGCATTCGGGGGGCGAACACTGAAGCTTTCTTT. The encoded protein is CASIRGANTEAFF.

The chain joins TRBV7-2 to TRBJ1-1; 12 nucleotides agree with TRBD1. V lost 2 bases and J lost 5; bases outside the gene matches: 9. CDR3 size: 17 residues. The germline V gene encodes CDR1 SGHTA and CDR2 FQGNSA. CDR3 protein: CASSLIPPGQGATEAFF. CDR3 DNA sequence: TGTGCCAGCAGCTTAATTCCGCCGGGACAGGGGGCAACTGAAGCTTTCTTT.

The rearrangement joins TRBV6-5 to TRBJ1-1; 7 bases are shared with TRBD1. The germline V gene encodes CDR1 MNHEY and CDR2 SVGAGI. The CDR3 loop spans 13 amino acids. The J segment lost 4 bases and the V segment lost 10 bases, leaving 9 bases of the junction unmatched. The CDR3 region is CAISQGQGTEAFF. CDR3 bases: TGTGCCATTTCACAGGGGCAGGGCACTGAAGCTTTCTTT.

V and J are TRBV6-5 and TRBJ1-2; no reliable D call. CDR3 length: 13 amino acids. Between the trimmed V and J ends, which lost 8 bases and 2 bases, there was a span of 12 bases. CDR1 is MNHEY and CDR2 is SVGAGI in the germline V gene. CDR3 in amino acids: CASAPTRNYGYTF. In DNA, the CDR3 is TGTGCCAGCGCCCCGACCCGGAACTATGGCTACACCTTC.

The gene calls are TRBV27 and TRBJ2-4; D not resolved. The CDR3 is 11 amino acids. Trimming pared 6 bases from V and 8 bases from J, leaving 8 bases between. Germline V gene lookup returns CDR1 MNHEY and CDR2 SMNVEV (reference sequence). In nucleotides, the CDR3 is TGTGCCAGCAGCCCCGGTGACATTCAGTACTTC. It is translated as CASSPGDIQYF.

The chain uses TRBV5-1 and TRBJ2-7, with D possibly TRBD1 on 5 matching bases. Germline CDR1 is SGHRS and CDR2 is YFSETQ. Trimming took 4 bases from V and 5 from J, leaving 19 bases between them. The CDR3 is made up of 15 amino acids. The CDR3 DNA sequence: TGCGCCAGCAGCGGGGTGGATCAAGCCAGGGACGAGCAGTACTTC. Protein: CASSGVDQARDEQYF.

For the CDR3, the DNA is TGTGCCAGCAGTGAAGCGCCACAGGGGTATAGCAATCAGCCCCAGCATTTT. As protein: CASSEAPQGYSNQPQHF. The chain recombines TRBV6-1 with TRBJ1-5; 7 bases line up with TRBD1. With V trimmed by 0 bases and J by 0 bases, 5 bases remained unmatched. CDR1 MNHNS and CDR2 SASEGT come from the germline V gene. The CDR3 totals 17 residues.

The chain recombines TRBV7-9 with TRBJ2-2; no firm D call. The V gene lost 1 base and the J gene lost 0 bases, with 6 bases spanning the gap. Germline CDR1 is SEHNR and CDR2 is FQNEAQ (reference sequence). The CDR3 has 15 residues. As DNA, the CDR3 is TGTGCCAGCAGCTTAGTAGGTGCGAACACCGGGGAGCTGTTTTTT. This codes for CASSLVGANTGELFF.

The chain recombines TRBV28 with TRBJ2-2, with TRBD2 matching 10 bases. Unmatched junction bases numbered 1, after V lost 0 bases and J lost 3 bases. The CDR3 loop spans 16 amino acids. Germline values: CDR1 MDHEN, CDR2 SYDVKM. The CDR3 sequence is CASSLWSGGDTGELFF. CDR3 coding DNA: TGTGCCAGCAGTTTATGGAGCGGGGGGGACACCGGGGAGCTGTTTTTT.

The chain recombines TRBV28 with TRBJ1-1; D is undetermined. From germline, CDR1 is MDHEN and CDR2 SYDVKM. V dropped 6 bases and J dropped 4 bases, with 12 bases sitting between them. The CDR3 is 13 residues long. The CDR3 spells CASSWMTPTEAFF. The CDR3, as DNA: TGTGCCAGCAGCTGGATGACACCCACTGAAGCTTTCTTT. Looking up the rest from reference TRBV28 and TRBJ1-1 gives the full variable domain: DVKVTQSSRYLVKRTGEKVFLECVQDMDHENMFWYRQDPGLGLRLIYFSYDVKMKEKGDIPEGYSVSREKKERFSLILESASTNQTSMYLCASSWMTPTEAFFGQGTRLTVV.

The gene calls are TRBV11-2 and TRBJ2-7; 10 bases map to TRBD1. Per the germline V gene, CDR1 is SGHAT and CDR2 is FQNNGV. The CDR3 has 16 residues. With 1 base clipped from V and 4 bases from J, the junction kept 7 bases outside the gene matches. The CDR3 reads CASSLGPGQGTYEQYF. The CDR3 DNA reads TGTGCCAGCAGCTTAGGCCCGGGACAGGGGACATACGAGCAGTACTTC.

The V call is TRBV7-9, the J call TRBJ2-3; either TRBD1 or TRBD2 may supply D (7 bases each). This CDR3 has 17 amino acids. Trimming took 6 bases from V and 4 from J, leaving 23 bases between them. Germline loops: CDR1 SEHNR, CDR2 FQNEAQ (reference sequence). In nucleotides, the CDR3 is TGTGCCAGCAGTTTAATAGACAGGGAGGGCCGCGCAGATACGCAGTATTTT. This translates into CASSLIDREGRADTQYF. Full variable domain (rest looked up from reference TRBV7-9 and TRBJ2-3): DTGVSQNPRHKITKRGQNVTFRCDPISEHNRLYWYRQTLGQGPEFLTYFQNEAQLEKSRLLSDRFSAERPKGSFSTLEIQRTEQGDSAMYLCASSLIDREGRADTQYFGPGTRLTVL.

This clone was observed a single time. The CDR3 DNA sequence: TGTGCCATCAGTGATAAGAGGGCAGATACGCAGTATTTT. It encodes CAISDKRADTQYF. The gene calls are TRBV10-3 and TRBJ2-3, with D possibly TRBD2 on 5 matching bases. CDR3 length: 13 residues. Per germline, CDR1 ENHRY and CDR2 SYGVKD. V gave up 3 bases and J gave up 4 bases, with 8 bases separating them.

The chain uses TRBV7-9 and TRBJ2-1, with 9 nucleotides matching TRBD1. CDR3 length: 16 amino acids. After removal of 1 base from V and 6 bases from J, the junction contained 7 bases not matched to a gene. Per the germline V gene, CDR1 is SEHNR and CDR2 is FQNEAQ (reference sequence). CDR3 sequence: CASSLGPGQGRNEQFF. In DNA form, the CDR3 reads TGTGCCAGCAGCTTAGGTCCGGGACAGGGACGCAATGAGCAGTTCTTC.

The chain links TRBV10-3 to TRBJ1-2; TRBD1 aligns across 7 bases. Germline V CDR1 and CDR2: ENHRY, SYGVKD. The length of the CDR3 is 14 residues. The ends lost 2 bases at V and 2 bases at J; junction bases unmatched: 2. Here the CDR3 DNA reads TGTGCCATCAGTGAGGGGACAGAAAACTATGGCTACACCTTC. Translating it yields CAISEGTENYGYTF.

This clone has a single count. The CDR3 nucleotides are TGTGCCAGCGCCCGGCTAGCAGAGTACAATGAGCAGTTCTTC. Amino acids: CASARLAEYNEQFF. This sequence joins TRBV13 and TRBJ2-1, with TRBD2 as a possible D gene (5 bases). Trimming took off 8 bases at V and 4 bases at J, with 15 bases between the two ends. Germline V lookup: CDR1 PRHDT, CDR2 FYEKMQ (reference sequence). The length of the CDR3 is 14 residues.

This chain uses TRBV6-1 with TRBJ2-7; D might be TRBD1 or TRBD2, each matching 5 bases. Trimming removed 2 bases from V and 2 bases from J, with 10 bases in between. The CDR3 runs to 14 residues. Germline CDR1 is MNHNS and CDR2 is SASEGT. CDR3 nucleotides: TGTGCCAGCAGTGAAATGGGGGAAGCCTACGAGCAGTACTTC. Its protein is CASSEMGEAYEQYF.

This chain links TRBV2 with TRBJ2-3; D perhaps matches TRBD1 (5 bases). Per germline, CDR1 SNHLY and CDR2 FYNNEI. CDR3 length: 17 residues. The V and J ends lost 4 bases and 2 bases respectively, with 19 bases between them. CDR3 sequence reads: CASSALLTVSTTDTQYF. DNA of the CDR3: TGTGCCAGCAGTGCACTTTTGACAGTCTCGACCACAGATACGCAGTATTTT. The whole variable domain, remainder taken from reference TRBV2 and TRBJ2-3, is EPEVTQTPSHQVTQMGQEVILRCVPISNHLYFYWYRQILGQKVEFLVSFYNNEISEKSEIFDDQFSVERPDGSNFTLKIRSTKLEDSAMYFCASSALLTVSTTDTQYFGPGTRLTVL.

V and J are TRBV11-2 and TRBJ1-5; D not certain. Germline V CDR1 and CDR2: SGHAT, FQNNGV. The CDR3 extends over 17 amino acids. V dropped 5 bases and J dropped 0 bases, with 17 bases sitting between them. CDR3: CASSLIWPACSNQPQHF. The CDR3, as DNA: TGTGCCAGCAGCCTCATCTGGCCGGCGTGTAGCAATCAGCCCCAGCATTTT.

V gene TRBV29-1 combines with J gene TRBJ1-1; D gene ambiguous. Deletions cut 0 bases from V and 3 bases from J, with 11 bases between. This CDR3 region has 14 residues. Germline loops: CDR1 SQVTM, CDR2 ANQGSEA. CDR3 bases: TGCAGCGTTGAAGATTTGGGCGCAGACACTGAAGCTTTCTTT. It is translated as CSVEDLGADTEAFF.

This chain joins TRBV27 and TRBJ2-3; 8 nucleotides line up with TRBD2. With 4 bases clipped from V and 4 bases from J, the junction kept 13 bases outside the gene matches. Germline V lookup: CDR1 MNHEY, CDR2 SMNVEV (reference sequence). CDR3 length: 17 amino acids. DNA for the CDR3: TGTGCCAGCAGTTACCTTGGAAGCGGGAGTGGAGCAGATACGCAGTATTTT. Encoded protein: CASSYLGSGSGADTQYF.

The CDR3 protein is CASSSGGHPNTGELFF. The DNA for the CDR3 is TGTGCCAGCAGCTCAGGCGGACACCCGAACACCGGGGAGCTGTTTTTT. The chain combines TRBV7-9 with TRBJ2-2; perhaps TRBD1 as D (5 bases). This CDR3 has 16 residues. The germline CDR1 and CDR2 sequences are SEHNR and FQNEAQ (reference sequence). Deletions cut 4 bases from V and 0 bases from J, with 12 bases between.

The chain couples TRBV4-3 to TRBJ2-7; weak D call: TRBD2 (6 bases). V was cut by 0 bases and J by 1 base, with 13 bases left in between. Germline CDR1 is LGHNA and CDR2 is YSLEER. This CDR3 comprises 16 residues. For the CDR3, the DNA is TGCGCCAGCAGCCAAGAAATGACGGGAGAATCCTACGAGCAGTACTTC. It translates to CASSQEMTGESYEQYF.

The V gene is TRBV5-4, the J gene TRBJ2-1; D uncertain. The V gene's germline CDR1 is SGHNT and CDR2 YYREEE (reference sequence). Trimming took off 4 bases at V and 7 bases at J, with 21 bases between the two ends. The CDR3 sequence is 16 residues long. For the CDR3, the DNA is TGTGCCAGCAGCCCCCCGAGCGAAGGACCCCCGAATGAGCAGTTCTTC. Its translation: CASSPPSEGPPNEQFF.

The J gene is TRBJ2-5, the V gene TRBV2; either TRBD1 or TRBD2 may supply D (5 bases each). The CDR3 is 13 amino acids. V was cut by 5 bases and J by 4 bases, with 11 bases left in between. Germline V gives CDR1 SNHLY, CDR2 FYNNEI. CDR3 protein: CASSLPGAETQYF. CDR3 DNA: TGTGCCAGCAGTCTACCCGGGGCAGAGACCCAGTACTTC.

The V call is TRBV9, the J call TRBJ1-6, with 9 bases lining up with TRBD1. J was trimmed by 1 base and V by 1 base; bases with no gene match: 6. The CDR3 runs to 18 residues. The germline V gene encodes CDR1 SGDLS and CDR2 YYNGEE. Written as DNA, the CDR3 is TGTGCCAGCAGCGTACCCGGACAGGGGAGGTCCTATAATTCACCCCTCCACTTT. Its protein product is CASSVPGQGRSYNSPLHF. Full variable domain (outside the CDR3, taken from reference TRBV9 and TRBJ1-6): DSGVTQTPKHLITATGQRVTLRCSPRSGDLSVYWYQQSLDQGLQFLIQYYNGEERAKGNILERFSAQQFPDLHSELNLSSLELGDSALYFCASSVPGQGRSYNSPLHFGNGTRLTVT.

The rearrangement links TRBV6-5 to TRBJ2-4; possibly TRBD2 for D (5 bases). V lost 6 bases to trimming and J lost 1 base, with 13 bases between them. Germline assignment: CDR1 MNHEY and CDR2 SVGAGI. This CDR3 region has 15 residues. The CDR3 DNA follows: TGTGCCAGCAGAGGCAGAGGGTTGGCCAAAAACATTCAGTACTTC. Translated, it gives CASRGRGLAKNIQYF.

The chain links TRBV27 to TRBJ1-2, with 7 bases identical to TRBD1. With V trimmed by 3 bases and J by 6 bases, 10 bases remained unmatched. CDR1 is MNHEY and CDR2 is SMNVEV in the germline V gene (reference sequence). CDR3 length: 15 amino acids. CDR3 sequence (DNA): TGTGCCAGCAGTTTTTTGGGACAGCTAAACGATGGCTACACCTTC. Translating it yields CASSFLGQLNDGYTF.

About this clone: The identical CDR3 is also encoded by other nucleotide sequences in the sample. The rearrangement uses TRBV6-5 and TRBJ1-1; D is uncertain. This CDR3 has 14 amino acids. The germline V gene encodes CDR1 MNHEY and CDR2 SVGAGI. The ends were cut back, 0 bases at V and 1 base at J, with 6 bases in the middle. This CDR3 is CASSYSSENTEAFF. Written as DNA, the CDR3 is TGTGCCAGCAGTTACTCGAGTGAGAACACTGAAGCTTTCTTT.

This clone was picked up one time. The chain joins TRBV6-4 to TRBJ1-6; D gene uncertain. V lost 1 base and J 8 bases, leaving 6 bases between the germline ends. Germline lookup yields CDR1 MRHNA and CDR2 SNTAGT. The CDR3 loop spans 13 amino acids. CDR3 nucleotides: TGTGCCAGCAGTGACTATCTGGATTCACCCCTCCACTTT. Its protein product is CASSDYLDSPLHF.

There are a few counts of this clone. CDR3 sequence reads: CASSPDRGGYNEQFF. DNA for the CDR3: TGTGCCAGCAGCCCAGACAGGGGAGGCTACAATGAGCAGTTCTTC. This sequence joins TRBV28 and TRBJ2-1; 8 bases match TRBD1. The CDR3 is 15 amino acids. The germline V gene encodes CDR1 MDHEN and CDR2 SYDVKM. Trimming took 6 bases from V and 3 from J; bases not matched to a gene: 7.

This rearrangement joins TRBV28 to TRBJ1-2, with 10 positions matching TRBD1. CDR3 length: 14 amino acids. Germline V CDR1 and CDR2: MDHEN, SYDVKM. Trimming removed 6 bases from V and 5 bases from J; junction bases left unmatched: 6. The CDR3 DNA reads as TGTGCCAGCAGGAGACAGGGGGCCGGATATGGCTACACCTTC. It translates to CASRRQGAGYGYTF.